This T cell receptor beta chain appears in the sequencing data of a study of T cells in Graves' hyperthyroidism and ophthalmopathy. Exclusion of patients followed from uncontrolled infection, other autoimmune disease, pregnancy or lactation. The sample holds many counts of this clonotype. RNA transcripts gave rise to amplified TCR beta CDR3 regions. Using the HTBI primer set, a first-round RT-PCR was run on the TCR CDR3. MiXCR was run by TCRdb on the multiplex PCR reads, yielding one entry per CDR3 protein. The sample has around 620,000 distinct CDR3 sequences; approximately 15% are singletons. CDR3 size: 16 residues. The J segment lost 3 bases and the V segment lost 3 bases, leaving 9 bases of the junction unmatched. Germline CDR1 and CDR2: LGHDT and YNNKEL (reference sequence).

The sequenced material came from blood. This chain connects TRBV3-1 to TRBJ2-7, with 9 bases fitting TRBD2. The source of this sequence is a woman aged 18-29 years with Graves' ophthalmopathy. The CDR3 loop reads CASSQGNLAGYYEQYF. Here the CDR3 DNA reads TGTGCCAGCAGCCAGGGGAACCTAGCGGGGTACTACGAGCAGTACTTC.